This T cell receptor beta chain came from a study of blood T cell repertoires in COVID-19. Study at large: Material from acute and convalescent COVID-19 was sourced from the United States, Italy and Spain. PBMCs, B-cell-depleted T cells, or T cells provided the cDNA or gDNA that made up the material.

CDR3 length: 23 residues. Trimming removed 6 bases from V and 2 bases from J; junction bases left unmatched: 31. CDR1 MNHEY and CDR2 SMNVEV come from the germline V gene (reference sequence). In the authors' workflow: The authors estimated nucleated cell counts from reference gene primer amplification. The repertoire was sequenced with immunoSEQ multiplex PCR; TCRdb's copy has only in-frame clones and lacks some. From that table come the V and J calls and clone size; the DNA was used to work out D and trimming. The top ten hold under 35% of the sample, which has 110,000 or so clones, approximately 90% seen once. This clone was counted only a few times.

The chain joins TRBV27 to TRBJ2-3; 8 nucleotides match TRBD1. This TCR was recovered from a man between 70 and 80 years old with active or convalescent COVID-19. The specimen was peripheral blood. Here the CDR3 DNA reads TGTGCCAGCAGAAGCCCTTTTAGGGTTGCAGGGGGCCTAGGGGGGTCGTACACAGATACGCAGTATTTT. This encodes CASRSPFRVAGGLGGSYTDTQYF.